One and the same sample provided the 18 T cell receptor beta chains below, sequenced in a study of T cell responses to AZD1222 COVID-19 vaccine. Assay used: immunoSEQ multiplex PCR; TCRdb lists only in-frame clones, some missing. The sample includes some 90,000 clones, roughly 84% seen only once; the top ten take 10% to 15%. The material was peripheral blood, obtained on day 0 of AZD1222 vaccination. All receptors come from an adult in good health.

J is TRBJ2-7 and V is TRBV21-1; the D call of TRBD1 is as the table states it, not checked on the DNA. TRBV21-1 is reported as a pseudogene. The CDR3 consists of 16 residues. The chain's CDR3 is CASSTIRGQGSYEQYF. In DNA, the CDR3 is TGTGCCAGCAGCACCATTCGGGGACAGGGGTCCTACGAGCAGTACTTC.

This clone was recorded once. This chain joins TRBV19 and TRBJ2-6; TRBD1 aligns across 9 bases. V gave up 5 bases and J gave up 2 bases; unmatched junction bases: 4. CDR3 length: 16 amino acids. Germline loops: CDR1 LNHDA, CDR2 SQIVND (reference sequence). CDR3 nucleotides: TGTGCCAGTAGTTTACAGGGGGCAGCTGGGGCCAACGTCCTGACTTTC. It is translated as CASSLQGAAGANVLTF.

This rearrangement joins TRBV6-5 to TRBJ2-7; possibly TRBD1 or TRBD2 for D (5 bases each). The V and J ends lost 0 bases and 6 bases respectively, with 12 bases between them. The CDR3 contains 14 residues. CDR1 and CDR2 from the germline V gene are MNHEY and SVGAGI. The CDR3 here is CASSYSRGSGEQYF. DNA of the CDR3: TGTGCCAGCAGTTACTCGAGGGGTTCGGGCGAGCAGTACTTC.

J is TRBJ1-5 and V is TRBV19; D is ambiguous. In germline, CDR1 is LNHDA, CDR2 SQIVND (reference sequence). With 9 bases removed from V and 0 bases from J, the gap between germline ends came to 9 bases. This CDR3 comprises 13 residues. This CDR3 is CARPGSSNQPQHF. CDR3 sequence (DNA): TGTGCCAGGCCCGGGAGTAGCAATCAGCCCCAGCATTTT.

The chain links TRBV11-2 to TRBJ2-1, with D perhaps matching TRBD1 or TRBD2 (6 bases each). The V end lost 4 bases, the J end lost 5 bases, and 21 bases lay between the germline ends. CDR1 and CDR2 (germline): SGHAT, FQNNGV. The CDR3 has 17 amino acids. The CDR3 region is CASSSFVSGARDNEQFF. CDR3 in DNA: TGTGCCAGCAGCTCCTTCGTTTCGGGGGCGCGGGACAATGAGCAGTTCTTC.

This chain uses TRBV27 with TRBJ1-6; D is possibly TRBD1 (6 bases). V was clipped by 4 bases and J by 1 base, with 8 bases between them. Germline CDR1 MNHEY, CDR2 SMNVEV (reference sequence). The CDR3 runs 15 residues. The CDR3 nucleotides are TGTGCCAGCAGTTCAAGGGGGTCCTATAATTCACCCCTCCACTTT. This sequence encodes CASSSRGSYNSPLHF.

J is TRBJ1-2 and V is TRBV6-5; D is possibly TRBD1 (6 bases). Looked up from germline, CDR1 is MNHEY and CDR2 is SVGAGI. The CDR3 is made up of 14 amino acids. Trimming took off 6 bases at V and 1 base at J, with 12 bases between the two ends. The CDR3 spells CASRDRSFNYGYTF. CDR3 bases: TGTGCCAGCAGAGACAGGTCGTTTAACTATGGCTACACCTTC.

The CDR3 loop reads CAWSALSLGYTF. The CDR3 nucleotides are TGTGCCTGGAGTGCCTTGTCGTTGGGCTACACCTTC. V gene TRBV30 combines with J gene TRBJ1-2, with no clear D. This CDR3 comprises 12 residues. The V end was cut by 1 base, the J end by 8 bases, with 11 bases between. Germline assignment: CDR1 GTSNPN and CDR2 SVGIG (reference sequence). The full variable domain, rest sourced from reference TRBV30 and TRBJ1-2, is SQTIHQWPATLVQPVGSPLSLECTVEGTSNPNLYWYRQAAGRGLQLLFYSVGIGQISSEVPQNLSASRPQDRQFILSSKKLLLSDSGFYLCAWSALSLGYTFGSGTRLTVV.

The V and J genes are TRBV18 and TRBJ2-5; 10 nucleotides line up with TRBD2. With 2 bases clipped from V and 4 bases from J, the junction kept 16 bases outside the gene matches. The CDR3 has 19 residues. From germline, CDR1 is KGHSH and CDR2 LQKENI. CDR3 sequence reads: CASSPALAGAPPGRETQYF. CDR3 DNA sequence: TGTGCCAGCTCACCAGCGCTAGCGGGGGCCCCACCGGGGAGAGAGACCCAGTACTTC. The whole variable domain, filled in from reference TRBV18 and TRBJ2-5, reads NAGVMQNPRHLVRRRGQEARLRCSPMKGHSHVYWYRQLPEEGLKFMVYLQKENIIDESGMPKERFSAEFPKEGPSILRIQQVVRGDSAAYFCASSPALAGAPPGRETQYFGPGTRLLVL.

The J gene is TRBJ2-3, the V gene TRBV6-5, with D unclear. The CDR3 loop spans 16 amino acids. Germline V gene sequence: CDR1 MNHEY, CDR2 SVGAGI. Between the trimmed V and J ends, which lost 2 bases and 4 bases, there was a span of 16 bases. CDR3 residues: CASSYGPPSRADTQYF. The DNA of the CDR3 is TGTGCCAGCAGTTACGGACCTCCCTCAAGGGCAGATACGCAGTATTTT.

The V gene is TRBV27, the J gene TRBJ2-2; 9 bases fit TRBD1. CDR1 is MNHEY and CDR2 is SMNVEV in the germline V gene (reference sequence). CDR3 length: 15 residues. The V and J ends lost 6 bases and 5 bases, in that order; junction bases with no gene match: 7. The CDR3 coding sequence is TGTGCCAGCAGGACGGGACAGGGAGGGACCGGGGAGCTGTTTTTT. This encodes CASRTGQGGTGELFF.

The chain links TRBV6-5 to TRBJ1-2; D not resolved. Germline-derived CDR1 and CDR2 are MNHEY and SVGAGI. The length of the CDR3 is 13 residues. The V and J ends lost 6 bases and 0 bases respectively, with 8 bases between them. The CDR3 sequence is CASRRTANYGYTF. The CDR3 DNA reads TGTGCCAGCAGACGCACAGCTAACTATGGCTACACCTTC.

The rearrangement links TRBV2 to TRBJ2-7; D call uncertain. V was shortened by 5 bases and J by 0 bases, with 8 bases between the two germline ends. The CDR3 runs to 13 residues. Germline values: CDR1 SNHLY, CDR2 FYNNEI. CDR3 protein: CASSQKSSYEQYF. As DNA, the CDR3 is TGTGCCAGCAGTCAAAAAAGCTCCTACGAGCAGTACTTC.

The CDR3 here is CASSLGLAGGLIYEQYF. The DNA of the CDR3 is TGTGCCAGCAGCCTCGGACTAGCGGGGGGTCTGATTTACGAGCAGTACTTC. The V call is TRBV7-2, the J call TRBJ2-7, with 14 bases aligning to TRBD2. The CDR3 has 17 residues. The germline V gene encodes CDR1 SGHTA and CDR2 FQGNSA. The V and J ends lost 5 bases and 4 bases, in that order; junction bases with no gene match: 10. The complete variable domain, with remaining parts taken from reference TRBV7-2 and TRBJ2-7, reads GAGVSQSPSNKVTEKGKDVELRCDPISGHTALYWYRQSLGQGLEFLIYFQGNSAPDKSGLPSDRFSAERTGGSVSTLTIQRTQQEDSAVYLCASSLGLAGGLIYEQYFGPGTRLTVT.

This chain uses TRBV5-3 with TRBJ1-1, with TRBD1 identical over 12 bases. TRBV5-3 is flagged as an ORF with uncertain function. The V and J ends lost 1 base and 5 bases, in that order; junction bases with no gene match: 6. The CDR3 spans 16 residues. The CDR3 is CARSLKPGQGATEAFF. CDR3 nucleotide sequence: TGTGCCAGAAGCTTGAAACCGGGACAGGGGGCGACTGAAGCTTTCTTT.

The V call is TRBV19, the J call TRBJ1-5, with 9 bases aligning to TRBD1. The V and J ends lost 3 bases and 9 bases, in that order; junction bases with no gene match: 6. Germline V gives CDR1 LNHDA, CDR2 SQIVND (reference sequence). The CDR3 spans 14 residues. The CDR3 bases are TGTGCCAGTAGTATCACAGGGGGCGCGGGGCCCCAGCATTTT. It translates to CASSITGGAGPQHF. Based on the CDR3 plus reference TRBV19 and TRBJ1-5, the full variable domain is DGGITQSPKYLFRKEGQNVTLSCEQNLNHDAMYWYRQDPGQGLRLIYYSQIVNDFQKGDIAEGYSVSREKKESFPLTVTSAQKNPTAFYLCASSITGGAGPQHFGDGTRLSIL.

The rearrangement joins TRBV5-1 to TRBJ2-3; 10 positions match TRBD1. The CDR3 sequence is 18 residues long. V lost 4 bases, J lost 0 bases, and 11 bases stayed unmatched. The V gene's germline CDR1 is SGHRS and CDR2 YFSETQ. The CDR3, as DNA: TGCGCCAGCAGCAAGCGAACCGGGACAGGGGCCAGCACAGATACGCAGTATTTT. Its protein product is CASSKRTGTGASTDTQYF. Combining the CDR3 with reference TRBV5-1 and TRBJ2-3 gives the whole variable domain KAGVTQTPRYLIKTRGQQVTLSCSPISGHRSVSWYQQTPGQGLQFLFEYFSETQRNKGNFPGRFSGRQFSNSRSEMNVSTLELGDSALYLCASSKRTGTGASTDTQYFGPGTRLTVL.

The rearrangement joins TRBV11-3 to TRBJ2-2; D is perhaps TRBD1 (8 bases). V lost 5 bases and J lost 5, with 18 bases in between. Germline-derived CDR1 and CDR2 are SGHNT and YENEEA. CDR3 length: 16 residues. The CDR3 bases are TGTGCCAGCAGCCGCGGTCAACAGGGGGGGACCGGGGAGCTGTTTTTT. This encodes CASSRGQQGGTGELFF. The full variable domain, its missing parts supplied by reference TRBV11-3 and TRBJ2-2, is EAGVVQSPRYKIIEKKQPVAFWCNPISGHNTLYWYLQNLGQGPELLIRYENEEAVDDSQLPKDRFSAERLKGVDSTLKIQPAELGDSAVYLCASSRGQQGGTGELFFGEGSRLTVL.